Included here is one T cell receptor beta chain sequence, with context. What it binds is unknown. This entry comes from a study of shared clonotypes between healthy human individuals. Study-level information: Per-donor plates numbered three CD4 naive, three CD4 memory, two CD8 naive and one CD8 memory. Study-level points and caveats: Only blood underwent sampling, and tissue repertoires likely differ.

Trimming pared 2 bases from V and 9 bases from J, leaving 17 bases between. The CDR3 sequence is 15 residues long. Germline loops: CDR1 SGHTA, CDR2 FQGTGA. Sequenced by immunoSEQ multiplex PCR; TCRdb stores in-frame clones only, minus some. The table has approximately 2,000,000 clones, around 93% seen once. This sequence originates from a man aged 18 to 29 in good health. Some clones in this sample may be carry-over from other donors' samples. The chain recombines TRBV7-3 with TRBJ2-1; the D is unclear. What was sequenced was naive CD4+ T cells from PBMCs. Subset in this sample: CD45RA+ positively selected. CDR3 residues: CASSLREPATSEQFF. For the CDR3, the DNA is TGTGCCAGCAGCTTACGCGAGCCGGCTACAAGTGAGCAGTTCTTC.